This T cell receptor (beta chain) is from a study of T-cell reconstitution after alpha-beta-depleted transplantation in children. The study, taken as a whole, reports: Surviving recipient T cells and thymic progenitors produced the high day-60 TCRbeta diversity seen in some patients. After transplant, at about two months, alpha-beta T cells were reportedly derived from several hundred expanded graft clones. A year post-transplant, T-cell counts and diversity derived mostly from newly produced T cells.

Unique molecular identifiers were built into the TCRbeta library. Each CDR3 protein is one row after TCRdb ran MiXCR on the PCR reads. The sample has 780,000 or so distinct CDR3 sequences; 15% to 20% are singletons. V gave up 4 bases and J gave up 4 bases, with 16 bases separating them. Looked up from germline, CDR1 is SGHTA and CDR2 is FQGTGA. The CDR3 has 15 amino acids. On this clonotype itself: Its specificity is not known.

The source was PBMCs, mostly from graft donor cells, collected 360 days after TCRalphabeta/CD19-depleted stem cell transplant. The sequence came from a male patient younger than 18 who had a stem cell transplant for acute lymphoblastic leukemia, so the T cells may come from the graft donor. The chain uses TRBV7-3 and TRBJ1-2, with D possibly being TRBD1 (5 bases). In DNA, the CDR3 is TGTGCCAGCAGCTCCTGGGCGGGGGACGGCTATGGCTACACCTTC. This codes for CASSSWAGDGYGYTF.